The 18 T cell receptor beta chains reported below all come from one sample, sequenced in a study of T cell changes during pregnancy in multiple sclerosis. The protocol was immunoSEQ multiplex PCR, while the TCRdb copy is restricted to in-frame clones and leaves out a portion. This table has about 60,000 clones, about 89% appearing once. The starting material was CD4+ T cells from peripheral blood mononuclear cells, obtained after pregnancy. The receptors were sampled from a female donor in good health, enrolled as a control in a pregnancy study.

V usage is TRBV29-1 and J usage is TRBJ2-5; D is uncertain. Germline V gene data show CDR1 as SQVTM and CDR2 as ANQGSEA. CDR3 length: 13 amino acids. V gave up 5 bases and J gave up 1 base, with 11 bases separating them. The CDR3 coding sequence is TGCAGCGTTCATAGAACTTCCCAAGAGACCCAGTACTTC. Translating gives CSVHRTSQETQYF.

The V gene is TRBV4-2, the J gene TRBJ2-7, with 8 bases matching TRBD1. V was pared by 4 bases and J by 5 bases, with 13 bases of the junction left unmatched. Per germline, CDR1 LGHNA and CDR2 YNFKEQ. The CDR3 is 16 residues long. DNA of the CDR3: TGTGCCAGCAGCCCAACCATCAGGGGGCCCACCAACGAGCAGTACTTC. Its translation: CASSPTIRGPTNEQYF.

CDR3 in DNA: TGTGCCAGCAGCCGGGGGTTGGGGAATTCACCCCTCCACTTT. This translates into CASSRGLGNSPLHF. The V call is TRBV13, the J call TRBJ1-6, with D perhaps matching TRBD1 (5 bases). Germline CDR1 and CDR2: PRHDT and FYEKMQ (reference sequence). The length of the CDR3 is 14 residues. With 5 bases removed from V and 7 bases from J, the gap between germline ends came to 12 bases.

This chain connects TRBV7-9 to TRBJ1-1, with D perhaps matching TRBD1 (5 bases). V lost 5 bases and J 1 base, leaving 20 bases between the germline ends. Looked up from germline, CDR1 is SEHNR and CDR2 is FQNEAQ (reference sequence). The CDR3 length is 17 residues. The CDR3 sequence: CASSQVGQGGRNTEAFF. Here the CDR3 DNA reads TGTGCCAGCAGCCAAGTGGGGCAGGGAGGCCGGAACACTGAAGCTTTCTTT.

This sequence joins TRBV19 and TRBJ1-1; D gene unclear. V shed 5 bases and J shed 0 bases, with 13 bases lying between them. The germline V gene has CDR1 LNHDA and CDR2 SQIVND (reference sequence). The CDR3 is 15 residues long. The CDR3 spells CASSLGLVVNTEAFF. CDR3 DNA sequence: TGTGCCAGTAGTTTAGGGCTTGTGGTGAACACTGAAGCTTTCTTT.

The CDR3 bases are TGTGCCAGCTCACCACCGCCCCTAGGCACTGAAGCTTTCTTT. Encoded protein: CASSPPPLGTEAFF. The genes are TRBV18 and TRBJ1-1; the D is unclear. V lost 0 bases and J lost 4, with 9 bases in between. Germline V lookup: CDR1 KGHSH, CDR2 LQKENI. The length of the CDR3 is 14 residues. The full variable domain, completed using reference TRBV18 and TRBJ1-1, is NAGVMQNPRHLVRRRGQEARLRCSPMKGHSHVYWYRQLPEEGLKFMVYLQKENIIDESGMPKERFSAEFPKEGPSILRIQQVVRGDSAAYFCASSPPPLGTEAFFGQGTRLTVV.

V and J are TRBV4-1 and TRBJ1-1; D might be TRBD1 (6 bases). With 0 bases removed from V and 4 bases from J, the gap between germline ends came to 9 bases. The CDR3 length is 14 residues. Germline CDR1 and CDR2: MGHRA and YSYEKL. This CDR3 reads CASSQDGQFTEAFF. CDR3 DNA sequence: TGCGCCAGCAGCCAAGATGGACAGTTCACTGAAGCTTTCTTT.

V is TRBV11-2 and J is TRBJ2-7; 11 bases line up with TRBD1. With 5 bases clipped from V and 0 bases from J, the junction kept 0 bases outside the gene matches. The V gene's germline CDR1 is SGHAT and CDR2 FQNNGV. This CDR3 has 14 amino acids. CDR3 DNA sequence: TGTGCCAGCAGCGGGACAGGGGGCTCCTACGAGCAGTACTTC. Its protein product is CASSGTGGSYEQYF.

The V and J genes are TRBV2 and TRBJ1-3, with D perhaps TRBD1 (5 bases). The CDR3 runs to 16 residues. Trimming shortened V by 6 bases and J by 0 bases, and 15 bases separated the two germline ends. The germline CDR1 and CDR2 sequences are SNHLY and FYNNEI. DNA for the CDR3: TGTGCCAGCAGAGCGGGGGGGTTAAGCTCTGGAAACACCATATATTTT. It specifies CASRAGGLSSGNTIYF.

CDR3: CASSFSGGEFYEQYF. As DNA, the CDR3 is TGCGCCAGCAGCTTTAGCGGGGGGGAGTTCTACGAGCAGTACTTC. This rearrangement joins TRBV5-1 to TRBJ2-7; TRBD2 matches 11 bases. The CDR3 spans 15 residues. CDR1 and CDR2 (germline): SGHRS, YFSETQ. Germline trimming cut 2 bases from V and 3 bases from J; bases unmatched to any gene: 4.

The V call is TRBV11-3, the J call TRBJ1-1; D gene unclear. Germline-derived CDR1 and CDR2 are SGHNT and YENEEA. Trimming took off 3 bases at V and 2 bases at J, with 10 bases between the two ends. The CDR3 spans 14 residues. This CDR3 is CASSFAEGNTEAFF. In DNA, the CDR3 is TGTGCCAGCAGCTTTGCGGAGGGCAACACTGAAGCTTTCTTT.

The chain combines TRBV10-3 with TRBJ1-4; no clear D. The CDR3 is 16 amino acids. The V end was cut by 0 bases, the J end by 0 bases, with 8 bases between. The germline gives CDR1 ENHRY, CDR2 SYGVKD. CDR3 in amino acids: CAISESRVATNEKLFF. The CDR3 DNA reads as TGTGCCATCAGTGAGTCCCGGGTAGCAACTAATGAAAAACTGTTTTTT.

V and J are TRBV7-2 and TRBJ1-2; the match to TRBD1 covers 8 bases. V lost 6 bases, J lost 10 bases, and 10 bases stayed unmatched. CDR1 is SGHTA, CDR2 FQGNSA, per germline. This CDR3 contains 13 residues. The CDR3 nucleotides read TGTGCCAGCAGGTTTACAGGGGGATTAGACTACACCTTC. Its translation: CASRFTGGLDYTF.

The V call is TRBV11-3, the J call TRBJ2-7, with TRBD1 matching over 12 bases. CDR3 size: 15 residues. The junction had 4 bases not matched to a gene; V was cut back by 1 base and J by 6 bases. Germline CDR1 and CDR2: SGHNT and YENEEA. CDR3 in DNA: TGTGCCAGCAGCTTAGTGTGGGACAGGGGGCCCGAGCAGTACTTC. It encodes CASSLVWDRGPEQYF.

The CDR3: CASSPGYSTGANVLTF. The DNA for the CDR3 is TGCGCCAGCAGCCCCGGGTATTCAACTGGGGCCAACGTCCTGACTTTC. The V gene is TRBV4-3, the J gene TRBJ2-6; D uncertain. Germline V gives CDR1 LGHNA, CDR2 YSLEER. This CDR3 is built from 16 residues. V was pared by 4 bases and J by 2 bases, with 12 bases between.

This chain links TRBV9 with TRBJ2-3; 13 bases agree with TRBD2. The germline CDR1 and CDR2 sequences are SGDLS and YYNGEE. This CDR3 comprises 18 residues. V was pared by 1 base and J by 6 bases, with 11 bases of the junction left unmatched. CDR3 region: CASSVLDGLAGAGDTQYF. Here the CDR3 DNA reads TGTGCCAGCAGCGTACTGGATGGACTAGCGGGGGCCGGGGATACGCAGTATTTT. The full variable domain, its missing parts supplied by reference TRBV9 and TRBJ2-3, is DSGVTQTPKHLITATGQRVTLRCSPRSGDLSVYWYQQSLDQGLQFLIQYYNGEERAKGNILERFSAQQFPDLHSELNLSSLELGDSALYFCASSVLDGLAGAGDTQYFGPGTRLTVL.

The count of this clone is one. The gene calls are TRBV4-3 and TRBJ2-7; 7 positions match TRBD2. Germline-derived CDR1 and CDR2 are LGHNA and YSLEER. Germline trimming cut 0 bases from V and 0 bases from J; bases unmatched to any gene: 2. This CDR3 region has 15 residues. In nucleotides, the CDR3 is TGCGCCAGCAGCCAAGAAGGCGGGAGCTCCTACGAGCAGTACTTC. This encodes CASSQEGGSSYEQYF.

The rearrangement links TRBV5-6 to TRBJ1-5; D is uncertain. Germline V CDR1 and CDR2: SGHDT, YYEEEE. The CDR3 has 14 amino acids. V lost 0 bases and J lost 3, with 7 bases in between. The CDR3 loop reads CASSLDRFNQPQHF. DNA for the CDR3: TGTGCCAGCAGCTTGGACAGATTCAATCAGCCCCAGCATTTT.